Listed below are T cell receptor beta chains from one sample, sequenced in a study of identical twins. TCRdb passed the 5' RACE reads through MiXCR, listing each CDR3 protein once. The sample holds 450,000 to 600,000 distinct CDR3 sequences, 20% to 25% seen once. These sequences were also reported in another study, on yellow fever vaccine responses in identical twins.

What was sequenced was CD4+ T cells sorted from blood. These receptors all stem from a woman aged 18-29 years in good health. Each CDR3 is given with its conserved first and last residue. The D gene is left open where the match is weak. A clone size is listed for some rows: how often the clone was seen (once, few, many), or a class if it is expanded.

J	size	D	V	CDR3	DNA
TRBJ2-3	NA	TRBD1	TRBV12-3/TRBV12-4	CASSGQGWGGENTQYF	TGTGCCAGCAGTGGACAGGGGTGGGGCGGAGAGAATACGCAGTATTTT
TRBJ2-7	NA	TRBD2	TRBV7-2	CASSLATSGRLYEQYF	TGTGCCAGCAGCTTAGCAACTAGCGGGAGACTATACGAGCAGTACTTC
TRBJ2-4	NA	TRBD2	TRBV29-1	CSGLAGAKNIQYF	TGCAGCGGTTTAGCGGGAGCCAAAAACATTCAGTACTTC
TRBJ2-1	NA	TRBD2	TRBV12-3/TRBV12-4	CASSPRRGSSYNEQFF	TGTGCCAGCAGCCCCCGGCGGGGGAGCTCCTACAATGAGCAGTTCTTC
TRBJ2-3	once	NA	TRBV5-1	CASSLAERYTDTQYF	TGCGCCAGCAGCTTAGCGGAACGTTACACAGATACGCAGTATTTT
TRBJ2-1	few	TRBD2	TRBV12-3/TRBV12-4	CASRYPGLADNNEQFF	TGTGCCAGCAGATATCCGGGACTAGCAGATAACAATGAGCAGTTCTTC
TRBJ2-7	few	TRBD1	TRBV5-1	CASSIGQGGSYEQYF	TGCGCCAGCAGCATCGGACAGGGAGGCTCCTACGAGCAGTACTTC
TRBJ1-4	NA	TRBD1	TRBV28	CASSPPGQTATNEKLFF	TGTGCCAGCAGTCCCCCGGGACAGACTGCAACTAATGAAAAACTGTTTTTT
TRBJ1-1	few	NA	TRBV12-3/TRBV12-4	CASSKGGISGTEAFF	TGTGCCAGCAGTAAAGGAGGGATCTCTGGCACTGAAGCTTTCTTT
TRBJ1-5	few	TRBD1	TRBV12-3/TRBV12-4	CASSALGQLSNQPQHF	TGTGCCAGCAGTGCCCTGGGACAGCTTAGCAATCAGCCCCAGCATTTT
TRBJ2-3	NA	TRBD2	TRBV6-1	CASSDIAGGNTDTQYF	TGTGCCAGCAGTGATATTGCGGGAGGAAACACAGATACGCAGTATTTT
TRBJ1-1	NA	TRBD1	TRBV29-1	CSVEDRTGGTEAFF	TGCAGCGTTGAAGACAGGACAGGGGGGACTGAAGCTTTCTTT